A selection of T cell receptor beta chains follows, all from one sample in a study of T cell changes during pregnancy in multiple sclerosis. TCRdb keeps only in-frame clones here, not all; method: immunoSEQ multiplex PCR. The sample holds some 37,000 clones, roughly 93% seen once. This specimen was CD4+ T cells from peripheral blood mononuclear cells, taken before pregnancy. These TCRs come from a female donor with multiple sclerosis, enrolled in a pregnancy study. The CDR3 runs from the conserved cysteine through the conserved F or W. Fields, in order: V gene, J gene, clone size, D gene, CDR3 protein, CDR3 DNA. A D gene is named only where the DNA matches it firmly. Clone size, where shown, is once, few, many, or a class for clones that have expanded.

>TRBV7-2|TRBJ2-5|few|TRBD2
CASSKREGGTQYF
TGTGCCAGCAGCAAGCGGGAGGGCGGGACCCAGTACTTC
>TRBV25-1|TRBJ2-2|.|.
CASSLRGRGLTGELFF
TGTGCCAGCAGCTTACGGGGCAGGGGTCTCACCGGGGAGCTGTTTTTT
>TRBV27|TRBJ2-7|.|TRBD2
CASRRPGLDTGEQYF
TGTGCCAGCAGGCGTCCGGGACTAGATACTGGCGAGCAGTACTTC
>TRBV18|TRBJ1-4|.|.
CASSPPVGEARGEKLFF
TGTGCCAGCTCACCACCCGTGGGTGAGGCCCGGGGTGAAAAACTGTTTTTT
>TRBV6-5|TRBJ1-3|.|.
CASRMGASGNTIYF
TGTGCCAGCAGGATGGGGGCTTCTGGAAACACCATATATTTT
>TRBV10-3|TRBJ2-1|once|TRBD2
CAISARLAGVQPSYNEQFF
TGTGCCATCAGTGCGCGACTAGCGGGAGTGCAACCCTCCTACAATGAGCAGTTCTTC
>TRBV4-2|TRBJ2-2|.|TRBD1
CASSLTTGGTGELFF
TGTGCCAGCAGCCTAACGACAGGGGGGACCGGGGAGCTGTTTTTT
>TRBV6-1|TRBJ1-5|.|TRBD1
CASSGTGYQPQHF
TGTGCCAGCAGTGGGACAGGGTATCAGCCCCAGCATTTT
>TRBV10-3|TRBJ2-7|.|.
CAISVQQEYEQYF
TGTGCCATCAGTGTACAGCAAGAGTACGAGCAGTACTTC
>TRBV6-5|TRBJ2-3|.|TRBD2
CASSLAGASTDTQYF
TGTGCCAGCAGCCTAGCGGGAGCGAGCACAGATACGCAGTATTTT
>TRBV28|TRBJ1-1|.|.
CASSPPGSSAEAFF
TGTGCCAGCAGTCCCCCGGGTTCGTCGGCTGAAGCTTTCTTT
>TRBV4-3|TRBJ2-1|.|.
CASSQASSRTGFNEQFF
TGCGCCAGCAGCCAAGCCTCATCCCGTACAGGATTCAATGAGCAGTTCTTC
>TRBV5-1|TRBJ2-1|.|.
CASRLGSGSSYNEQFF
TGCGCCAGCAGGCTGGGTAGCGGTAGCTCCTACAATGAGCAGTTCTTC
>TRBV23-1|TRBJ2-1|.|.
CAIEIVGGVYNEQFF
TGCGCCATCGAAATCGTGGGGGGTGTCTACAATGAGCAGTTCTTC
>TRBV6-5|TRBJ1-1|few|TRBD1
CASRDRGWGNTEAFF
TGTGCCAGCAGGGACAGGGGTTGGGGAAACACTGAAGCTTTCTTT
>TRBV28|TRBJ2-5|.|.
CASSLGQSQETQYF
TGTGCCAGCAGTTTAGGGCAGAGCCAAGAGACCCAGTACTTC
>TRBV9|TRBJ1-1|.|.
CASSAREGTRVWGTEAFF
TGTGCCAGCAGCGCCAGGGAGGGGACCCGGGTATGGGGCACTGAAGCTTTCTTT
>TRBV6-1|TRBJ2-5|.|TRBD2
CASTWTRKETQYF
TGTGCCAGCACCTGGACTAGGAAAGAGACCCAGTACTTC
>TRBV4-2|TRBJ2-7|.|.
CASSQGKEQGYEQYF
TGTGCCAGCAGCCAAGGCAAGGAACAGGGCTACGAGCAGTACTTC
>TRBV7-2|TRBJ1-1|.|.
CASSRDTEAFF
TGTGCCAGCAGCCGGGACACTGAAGCTTTCTTT
>TRBV2|TRBJ1-5|.|TRBD1
CASSRQGIGFQPQHF
TGTGCCAGCAGTCGACAGGGAATAGGGTTTCAGCCCCAGCATTTT
>TRBV18|TRBJ2-3|.|.
CASSPFEGVSTDTQYF
TGTGCCAGCTCACCATTCGAGGGGGTGAGCACAGATACGCAGTATTTT
>TRBV30|TRBJ1-1|.|.
CAGLRRGSTNTEAFF
TGTGCCGGGCTGCGAAGGGGTTCCACGAACACTGAAGCTTTCTTT
>TRBV5-5|TRBJ2-2|.|TRBD2
CASSFSGTGELFF
TGTGCCAGCAGCTTTAGCGGGACCGGGGAGCTGTTTTTT
>TRBV4-1|TRBJ2-2|.|.
CASSRLAANTGELFF
TGCGCCAGCAGCCGGCTAGCTGCGAACACCGGGGAGCTGTTTTTT
>TRBV6-5|TRBJ1-1|few|.
CASSYSEIRVTEAFF
TGTGCCAGCAGTTACTCGGAGATCAGGGTCACTGAAGCTTTCTTT
>TRBV10-2|TRBJ1-1|.|TRBD1
CASSGTGGTEAFF
TGCGCCAGCAGTGGAACAGGGGGAACTGAAGCTTTCTTT
>TRBV6-5|TRBJ2-2|few|TRBD1
CASRTGGAELFF
TGTGCCAGCAGGACAGGGGGCGCGGAGCTGTTTTTT
>TRBV28|TRBJ1-5|.|TRBD1
CASSLLDRGGDQPQHF
TGTGCCAGCAGTTTACTCGACAGGGGAGGGGATCAGCCCCAGCATTTT
>TRBV9|TRBJ2-7|.|TRBD1
CASRRFRDRIYEQYF
TGTGCCAGCAGAAGATTCCGGGACAGGATCTACGAGCAGTACTTC
>TRBV4-3|TRBJ1-5|.|TRBD1
CASSQDLPGQGTNQPQHF
TGCGCCAGCAGCCAAGATCTTCCGGGACAGGGGACGAATCAGCCCCAGCATTTT
>TRBV5-3|TRBJ1-4|.|TRBD1
CARRMGQGARGEKLFF
TGTGCCAGAAGAATGGGACAGGGGGCGAGAGGCGAAAAACTGTTTTTT
>TRBV6-1|TRBJ2-5|.|.
CASSALQGPQETQYF
TGTGCCAGCAGCGCCTTGCAGGGGCCCCAAGAGACCCAGTACTTC
>TRBV21-1|TRBJ2-3|few|.
CASSNGEPEGPDTQYF
TGTGCCAGCAGCAATGGGGAGCCGGAGGGCCCAGATACGCAGTATTTT
>TRBV30|TRBJ2-7|once|.
CAWRVTYEQYF
TGTGCCTGGAGGGTGACTTACGAGCAGTACTTC
>TRBV16|TRBJ2-5|.|.
CASSQSRTAQETQYF
TGTGCCAGCAGCCAATCTCGTACAGCCCAAGAGACCCAGTACTTC
>TRBV7-2|TRBJ2-2|.|TRBD2
CATRRGSGSILGAGELFF
TGTGCCACCCGGCGGGGTAGCGGGAGCATACTAGGGGCCGGGGAGCTGTTTTTT
>TRBV7-6|TRBJ1-1|.|TRBD1
CASSLRQGKGTEAFF
TGTGCCAGCAGCCTCCGACAGGGCAAGGGCACTGAAGCTTTCTTT
>TRBV5-1|TRBJ2-2|.|.
CASSLSRVDTGELFF
TGCGCCAGCAGCTTGTCCCGGGTGGACACCGGGGAGCTGTTTTTT
>TRBV7-9|TRBJ2-1|.|.
CASSSRGGAYNEQFF
TGTGCCAGCAGCTCCCGGGGAGGAGCCTACAATGAGCAGTTCTTC
>TRBV5-5|TRBJ1-1|.|TRBD1
CASSTGQGLYTEAFF
TGTGCCAGCAGCACCGGACAGGGACTTTACACTGAAGCTTTCTTT
>TRBV4-3|TRBJ2-5|.|TRBD1
CASSQGDRGRGETQYF
TGCGCCAGCAGCCAGGGAGACAGGGGGAGGGGAGAGACCCAGTACTTC
>TRBV19|TRBJ2-3|.|.
CASSGAFTDTQYF
TGTGCCAGTAGTGGGGCCTTCACAGATACGCAGTATTTT
>TRBV7-9|TRBJ1-2|.|.
CASSLSSGDGYTF
TGTGCCAGCAGCTTATCTTCAGGGGATGGCTACACCTTC
>TRBV30|TRBJ2-3|.|TRBD2
CAWSVPGGGVDTQYF
TGTGCCTGGAGTGTCCCGGGAGGCGGGGTTGATACGCAGTATTTT
>TRBV4-2|TRBJ2-3|.|.
CASSQERLGSSTDTQYF
TGTGCCAGCAGCCAAGAACGGCTAGGTTCCAGTACAGATACGCAGTATTTT
>TRBV28|TRBJ1-4|.|.
CASSPFRRRDIREKLFF
TGTGCCAGCAGTCCCTTTCGGAGACGGGACATTAGAGAAAAACTGTTTTTT
>TRBV5-4|TRBJ2-1|.|.
CASSLEAGANNEQFF
TGTGCCAGCAGCTTGGAGGCAGGGGCCAACAATGAGCAGTTCTTC
>TRBV28|TRBJ2-1|.|.
CASTLSLLGGLNEQFF
TGTGCCAGCACCCTAAGTCTCCTTGGGGGCCTCAATGAGCAGTTCTTC
>TRBV30|TRBJ2-3|.|.
CAWRAPISSTDTQYF
TGTGCCTGGAGGGCCCCAATTTCTAGCACAGATACGCAGTATTTT
>TRBV5-7|TRBJ2-7|.|.
CASSDSSYEQYF
TGTGCCAGCAGTGACAGCTCCTACGAGCAGTACTTC
>TRBV2|TRBJ2-1|.|.
CASSTRESSYNEQFF
TGTGCCAGCAGTACTCGGGAGAGCTCCTACAATGAGCAGTTCTTC
>TRBV19|TRBJ2-1|.|.
CASSPRLASYNEQFF
TGTGCCAGTAGTCCCAGATTAGCCTCCTACAATGAGCAGTTCTTC
>TRBV2|TRBJ2-5|once|.
CASSQQETQYF
TGTGCCAGCAGCCAGCAAGAGACCCAGTACTTC
>TRBV25-1|TRBJ2-7|.|TRBD1
CASSAPGGSNEQYF
TGTGCCAGCAGTGCCCCAGGGGGCTCGAACGAGCAGTACTTC